Listed here are 7 T cell receptor beta chains from one sample, sequenced in a study of control samples from healthy donors and cancer patients (dated by TCRdb to the early 2020s). The method behind the library was the immunoSEQ multiplex PCR assay. Held by TCRdb, this immuneACCESS table contains in-frame sequences only and omits some clones. Under half of the omission traces to an unresolved V gene where checked; the cause of the rest is unknown. This sample comprises 150,000 or so clones, about 90% of them detected only once. The ten largest clonotypes hold about 5.3% of the sample. Sample: blood. The origin of the receptors is a woman aged 25 to 39 in good health.

With regard to this clone: Other nucleotide sequences from this sample produce the same CDR3. V gene TRBV6-4 combines with J gene TRBJ2-6; D possibly matches TRBD1 or TRBD2 (5 bases each). Per germline, CDR1 MRHNA and CDR2 SNTAGT. With 2 bases removed from V and 0 bases from J, the gap between germline ends came to 5 bases. This CDR3 spans 15 amino acids. The CDR3 bases are TGTGCCAGCAGTGACGGGGGCTCTGGGGCCAACGTCCTGACTTTC. Its protein is CASSDGGSGANVLTF.

The V call is TRBV5-5, the J call TRBJ2-2, with a possible D match to TRBD1 (6 bases). The germline V gene encodes CDR1 SGHKS and CDR2 YYEKEE (reference sequence). Trimming cost V 6 bases and J 6 bases, with 21 bases left between them. This CDR3 is built from 16 residues. In DNA, the CDR3 is TGTGCCAGCAACCCCTCCGGGGCCAGGGGCTCCGGGGAGCTGTTTTTT. Translated, it gives CASNPSGARGSGELFF.

J is TRBJ1-2 and V is TRBV25-1, with D unclear. Trimming left V 2 bases short and J 5 bases short, with 9 bases between. This CDR3 spans 13 amino acids. The germline gives CDR1 MGHDK, CDR2 SYGVNS. DNA for the CDR3: TGTGCCAGCAGTGAAGGGTTAAGGTATGGCTACACCTTC. It encodes CASSEGLRYGYTF.

The genes are TRBV27 and TRBJ2-7; 8 positions agree with TRBD1. CDR1 and CDR2 from the germline V gene are MNHEY and SMNVEV (reference sequence). The CDR3 is made up of 14 amino acids. Trimming at V came to 5 bases and at J to 3 bases, leaving 6 bases not matched to a gene. The CDR3 region has the DNA TGTGCCAGCAGTATCGGACAGGGCAGCTACGAGCAGTACTTC. Amino acid sequence: CASSIGQGSYEQYF.

V gene TRBV6-5 combines with J gene TRBJ2-1, with D unresolved. In germline, CDR1 is MNHEY, CDR2 SVGAGI. V lost 4 bases, J lost 3 bases, and 7 bases lay in between. This CDR3 has 13 amino acids. Here the CDR3 reads CASSSRFYNEQFF. The CDR3 region has the DNA TGTGCCAGCAGTTCACGATTCTACAATGAGCAGTTCTTC.

The V gene is TRBV5-1, the J gene TRBJ2-6; no clear D gene. The CDR3 runs to 14 residues. Germline V gives CDR1 SGHRS, CDR2 YFSETQ. V gave up 6 bases and J gave up 0 bases, with 7 bases separating them. CDR3 bases: TGCGCCAGCACAGCCGTCTCTGGGGCCAACGTCCTGACTTTC. This translates into CASTAVSGANVLTF.

V is TRBV19 and J is TRBJ2-7; a possible D gene is TRBD2 (6 bases). The germline V gene has CDR1 LNHDA and CDR2 SQIVND (reference sequence). Trimming removed 4 bases from V and 7 bases from J, with 14 bases in between. The CDR3 consists of 13 residues. The CDR3 DNA reads TGTGCCAGTAGTACCGGCGGGGTCCAAGAGCAGTACTTC. This sequence encodes CASSTGGVQEQYF. The whole variable domain, filled in from reference TRBV19 and TRBJ2-7, reads DGGITQSPKYLFRKEGQNVTLSCEQNLNHDAMYWYRQDPGQGLRLIYYSQIVNDFQKGDIAEGYSVSREKKESFPLTVTSAQKNPTAFYLCASSTGGVQEQYFGPGTRLTVT.